The text below deals with one T cell receptor beta chain. This specimen belongs to a study of blood T cells in healthy people across ages. The individuals who served as donors were healthy Caucasians living in Russia, aged about 6 to 100. Then a second PCR, running roughly 7 to 11 cycles, was carried out with a sample-barcoded 5' primer and a J-beta primer mix. TCRdb recomputed calls from the 5' RACE reads with MiXCR, one row per CDR3 protein. The sample carries more than 1,000,000 distinct CDR3 sequences, about 25% recorded once. V lost 0 bases to trimming and J lost 2 bases, with 11 bases between them. Germline CDR1 LGHNA, CDR2 YSLEER. The CDR3 length is 16 residues. These data are also associated with another study on T cells of mothers and their children. That paper adds: Nine systemically healthy Caucasian donors: three mothers, six children.

The chain recombines TRBV4-3 with TRBJ1-3; D remains ambiguous. This TCR came from a girl aged 2-10 years in good health. The sequenced sample consisted of blood. CDR3 DNA sequence: TGCGCCAGCAGCCAAGATCGCCCGTACCCTGGAAACACCATATATTTT. Its translation is CASSQDRPYPGNTIYF.